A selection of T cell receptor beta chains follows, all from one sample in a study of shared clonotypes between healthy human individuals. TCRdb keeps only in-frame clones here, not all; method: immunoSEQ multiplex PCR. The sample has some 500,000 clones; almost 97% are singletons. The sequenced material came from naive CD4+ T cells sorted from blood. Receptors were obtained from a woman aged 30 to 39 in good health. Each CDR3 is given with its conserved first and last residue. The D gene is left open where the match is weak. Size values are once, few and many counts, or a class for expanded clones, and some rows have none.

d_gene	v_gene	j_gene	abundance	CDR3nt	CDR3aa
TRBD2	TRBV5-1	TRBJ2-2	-	TGCGCCAGCAGCTTGGAAACTAGCGGGAACACCGGGGAGCTGTTTTTT	CASSLETSGNTGELFF
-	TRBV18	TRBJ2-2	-	TGTGCCAGCTCACCGTGGGACACCACAAGGGAGCTGTTTTTT	CASSPWDTTRELFF
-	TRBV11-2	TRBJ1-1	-	TGTGCCAGCAGCCCGGGACGGATGAACACTGAAGCTTTCTTT	CASSPGRMNTEAFF
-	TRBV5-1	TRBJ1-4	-	TGCGCCAGCAGCTTGGTAGCAGGGAGCCGCGGGAAACTGTTTTTT	CASSLVAGSRGKLFF
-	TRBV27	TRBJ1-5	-	TGTGCCAGCAGTAAGGAAAATTGGGCGAATCAGCCCCAGCATTTT	CASSKENWANQPQHF
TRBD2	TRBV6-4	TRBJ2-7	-	TGTGCCAGCAGACGACTAGCGGGAGACTACGAGCAGTACTTC	CASRRLAGDYEQYF
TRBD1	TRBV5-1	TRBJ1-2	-	TGCGCCAGCAGCTTGGCAGGGGGCAGCTCTAACTATGGCTACACCTTC	CASSLAGGSSNYGYTF
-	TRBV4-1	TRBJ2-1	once	TGCGCCAGCAGCCACCCACTAGCCCGTGAGCAGTTCTTC	CASSHPLAREQFF
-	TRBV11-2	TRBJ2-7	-	TGTGCCAGCAGCCAGGAGGAGCTGGGCGAGCAGTACTTC	CASSQEELGEQYF
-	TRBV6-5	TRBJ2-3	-	TGTGCCAGCAGTTTGGGTAGCCCACCAGATACGCAGTATTTT	CASSLGSPPDTQYF